This T cell receptor (beta chain) was sequenced for a study of blood T cell repertoires in COVID-19. Study as a whole: T cells, B-cell-depleted T cells, or PBMCs supplied cDNA or gDNA.

Data came from immunoSEQ multiplex PCR; TCRdb stores just in-frame clones and leaves some out. The sample contains fewer than 65,000 clones, around 80% of which appear only once. The germline V gene has CDR1 SGDLS and CDR2 YYNGEE. V lost 4 bases to trimming and J lost 1 base, with 14 bases between them. The CDR3 is 15 amino acids. The chain employs TRBV9 and TRBJ1-1, with D possibly TRBD1 on 6 matching bases. This TCR was recovered from a human donor in a cohort sampled during active COVID-19. Sequencing input: peripheral blood. The CDR3 region is CASSLVGQKNTEAFF. The CDR3 region has the DNA TGTGCCAGCAGCCTAGTAGGACAGAAGAACACTGAAGCTTTCTTT.